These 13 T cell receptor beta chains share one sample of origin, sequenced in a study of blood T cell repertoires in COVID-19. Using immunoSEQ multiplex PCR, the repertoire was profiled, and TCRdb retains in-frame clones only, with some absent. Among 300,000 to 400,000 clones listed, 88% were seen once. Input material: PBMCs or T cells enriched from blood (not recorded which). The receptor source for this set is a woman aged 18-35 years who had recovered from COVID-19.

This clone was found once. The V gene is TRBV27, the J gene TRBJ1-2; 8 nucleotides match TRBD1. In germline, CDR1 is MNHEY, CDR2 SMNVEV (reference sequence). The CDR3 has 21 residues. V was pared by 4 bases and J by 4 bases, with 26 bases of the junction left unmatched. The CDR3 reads CASSSNLKGFGPGGPLYGYTF. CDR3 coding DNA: TGTGCCAGCAGTTCCAACCTAAAGGGTTTTGGACCAGGGGGCCCCCTCTATGGCTACACCTTC.

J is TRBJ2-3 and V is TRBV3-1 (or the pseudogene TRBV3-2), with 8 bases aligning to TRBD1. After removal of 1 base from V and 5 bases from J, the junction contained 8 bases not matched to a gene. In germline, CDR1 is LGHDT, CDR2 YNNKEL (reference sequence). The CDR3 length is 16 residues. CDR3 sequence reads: CASSQVSTGEIDTQYF. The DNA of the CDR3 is TGTGCCAGCAGCCAAGTATCGACAGGGGAAATAGATACGCAGTATTTT.

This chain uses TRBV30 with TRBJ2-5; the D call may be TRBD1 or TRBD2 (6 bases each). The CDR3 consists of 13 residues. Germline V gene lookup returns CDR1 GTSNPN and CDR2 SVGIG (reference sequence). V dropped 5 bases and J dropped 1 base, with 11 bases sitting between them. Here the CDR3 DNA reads TGTGCCTGGGGAGGGGGACTCCAAGAGACCCAGTACTTC. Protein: CAWGGGLQETQYF.

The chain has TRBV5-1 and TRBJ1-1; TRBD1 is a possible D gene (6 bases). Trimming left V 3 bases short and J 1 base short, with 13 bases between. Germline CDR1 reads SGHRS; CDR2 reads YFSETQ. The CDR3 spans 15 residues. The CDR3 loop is CASSSTGTRNTEAFF. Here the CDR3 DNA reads TGCGCCAGCAGCTCCACCGGGACACGGAACACTGAAGCTTTCTTT. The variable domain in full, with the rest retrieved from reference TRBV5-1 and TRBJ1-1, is KAGVTQTPRYLIKTRGQQVTLSCSPISGHRSVSWYQQTPGQGLQFLFEYFSETQRNKGNFPGRFSGRQFSNSRSEMNVSTLELGDSALYLCASSSTGTRNTEAFFGQGTRLTVV.

The CDR3 spells CASSEDFGTLTSTDTQYF. The CDR3 region has the DNA TGTGCCAGCAGCGAGGACTTCGGCACTCTAACTAGCACAGATACGCAGTATTTT. The V and J genes are TRBV9 and TRBJ2-3, with D possibly being TRBD2 (5 bases). The CDR3 sequence is 18 residues long. Germline CDR1 is SGDLS and CDR2 is YYNGEE. Trimming removed 3 bases from V and 0 bases from J, with 20 bases in between.

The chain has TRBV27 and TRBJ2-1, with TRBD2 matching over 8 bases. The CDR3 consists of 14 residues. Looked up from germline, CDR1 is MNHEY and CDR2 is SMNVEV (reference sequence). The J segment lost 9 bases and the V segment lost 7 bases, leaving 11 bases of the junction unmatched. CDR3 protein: CASTPRGGLLEQFF. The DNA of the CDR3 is TGTGCCAGCACTCCCCGGGGGGGCCTCCTTGAGCAGTTCTTC.

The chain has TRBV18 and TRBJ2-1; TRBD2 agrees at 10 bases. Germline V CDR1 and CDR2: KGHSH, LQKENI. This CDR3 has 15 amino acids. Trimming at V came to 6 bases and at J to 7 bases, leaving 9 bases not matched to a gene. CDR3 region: CASSPPAGGPNEQFF. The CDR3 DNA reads TGTGCCAGCTCTCCCCCAGCGGGGGGGCCAAATGAGCAGTTCTTC. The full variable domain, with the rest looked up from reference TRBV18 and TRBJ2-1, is NAGVMQNPRHLVRRRGQEARLRCSPMKGHSHVYWYRQLPEEGLKFMVYLQKENIIDESGMPKERFSAEFPKEGPSILRIQQVVRGDSAAYFCASSPPAGGPNEQFFGPGTRLTVL.

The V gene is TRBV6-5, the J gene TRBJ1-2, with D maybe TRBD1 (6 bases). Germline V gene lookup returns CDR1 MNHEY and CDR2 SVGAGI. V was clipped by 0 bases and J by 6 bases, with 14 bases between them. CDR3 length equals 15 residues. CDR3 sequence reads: CASSYSYRDPDGYTF. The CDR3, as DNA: TGTGCCAGCAGTTACTCCTACAGGGATCCAGATGGCTACACCTTC.

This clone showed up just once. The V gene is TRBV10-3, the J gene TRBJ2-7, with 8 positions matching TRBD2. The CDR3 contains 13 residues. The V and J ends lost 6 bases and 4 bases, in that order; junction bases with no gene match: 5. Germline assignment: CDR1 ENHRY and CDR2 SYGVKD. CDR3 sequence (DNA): TGTGCCATCAGGGACGGGGGGGGTTACGAGCAGTACTTC. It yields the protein CAIRDGGGYEQYF.

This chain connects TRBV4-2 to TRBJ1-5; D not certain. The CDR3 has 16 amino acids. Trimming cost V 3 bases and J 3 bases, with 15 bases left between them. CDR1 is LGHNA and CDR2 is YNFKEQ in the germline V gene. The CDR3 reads CASSHEAGSFNQPQHF. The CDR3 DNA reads TGTGCCAGCAGCCACGAAGCGGGCAGCTTCAATCAGCCCCAGCATTTT.

The CDR3 loop is CASSPLGTGRQETQYF. The CDR3 coding sequence is TGTGCCAGCTCACCCCTAGGGACAGGGAGACAAGAGACCCAGTACTTC. This rearrangement joins TRBV18 to TRBJ2-5; TRBD1 matches 9 bases. Germline V gene sequence: CDR1 KGHSH, CDR2 LQKENI. The CDR3 extends over 16 amino acids. The V gene end was trimmed by 3 bases and the J gene end by 2 bases; junction bases not matched to a gene: 7.

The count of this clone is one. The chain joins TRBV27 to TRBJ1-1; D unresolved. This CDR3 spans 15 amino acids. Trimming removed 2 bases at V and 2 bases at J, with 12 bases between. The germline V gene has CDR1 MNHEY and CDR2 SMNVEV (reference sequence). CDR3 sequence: CASSLIYRLNTEAFF. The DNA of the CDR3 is TGTGCCAGCAGTTTAATTTATCGACTTAACACTGAAGCTTTCTTT.

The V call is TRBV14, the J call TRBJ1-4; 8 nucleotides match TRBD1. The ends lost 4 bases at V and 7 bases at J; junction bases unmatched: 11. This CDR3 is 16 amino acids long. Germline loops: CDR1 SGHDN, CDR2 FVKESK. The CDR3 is CASSPGVGTGAEKLFF. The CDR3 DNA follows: TGTGCCAGCAGCCCAGGGGTAGGGACAGGAGCTGAAAAACTGTTTTTT. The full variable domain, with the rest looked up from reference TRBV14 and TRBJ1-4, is EAGVTQFPSHSVIEKGQTVTLRCDPISGHDNLYWYRRVMGKEIKFLLHFVKESKQDESGMPNNRFLAERTGGTYSTLKVQPAELEDSGVYFCASSPGVGTGAEKLFFGSGTQLSVL.